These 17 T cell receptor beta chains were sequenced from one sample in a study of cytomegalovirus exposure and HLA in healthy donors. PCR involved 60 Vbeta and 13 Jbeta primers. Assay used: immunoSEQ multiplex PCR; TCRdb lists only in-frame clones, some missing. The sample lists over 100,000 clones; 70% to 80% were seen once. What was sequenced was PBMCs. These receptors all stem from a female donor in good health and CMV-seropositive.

The CDR3 sequence: CASSGRTGTFYEQYF. The DNA for the CDR3 is TGTGCCAGCAGTGGCCGGACAGGGACATTCTACGAGCAGTACTTC. The rearrangement links TRBV25-1 to TRBJ2-7; the match to TRBD1 covers 8 bases. V was clipped by 4 bases and J by 3 bases; unmatched bases: 8. Per the germline V gene, CDR1 is MGHDK and CDR2 is SYGVNS. The CDR3 covers 15 residues.

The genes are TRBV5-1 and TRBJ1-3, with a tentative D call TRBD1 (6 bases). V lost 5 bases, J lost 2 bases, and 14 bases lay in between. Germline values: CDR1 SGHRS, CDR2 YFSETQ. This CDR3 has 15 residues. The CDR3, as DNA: TGCGCCAGCAGGAAGGCGGGGGCCACTGGAAACACCATATATTTT. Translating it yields CASRKAGATGNTIYF.

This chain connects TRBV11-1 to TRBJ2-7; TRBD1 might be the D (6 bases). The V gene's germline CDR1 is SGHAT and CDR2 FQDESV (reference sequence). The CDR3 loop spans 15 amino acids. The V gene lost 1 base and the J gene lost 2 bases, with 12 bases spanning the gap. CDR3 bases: TGTGCCAGCAGCTTAGAGGCAGGGGTAACCTACGAGCAGTACTTC. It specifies CASSLEAGVTYEQYF.

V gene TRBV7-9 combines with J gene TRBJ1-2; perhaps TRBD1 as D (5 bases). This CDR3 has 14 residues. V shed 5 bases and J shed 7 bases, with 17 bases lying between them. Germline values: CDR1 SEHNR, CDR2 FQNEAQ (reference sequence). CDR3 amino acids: CASSHPIGVGGYTF. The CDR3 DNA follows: TGTGCCAGCAGCCATCCAATAGGGGTCGGTGGCTACACCTTC.

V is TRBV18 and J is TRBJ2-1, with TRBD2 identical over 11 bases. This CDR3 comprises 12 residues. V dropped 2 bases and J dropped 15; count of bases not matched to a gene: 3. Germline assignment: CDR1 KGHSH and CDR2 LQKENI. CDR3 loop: CASSPDLAGGFF. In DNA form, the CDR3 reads TGTGCCAGCTCACCAGACCTAGCGGGAGGGTTCTTC.

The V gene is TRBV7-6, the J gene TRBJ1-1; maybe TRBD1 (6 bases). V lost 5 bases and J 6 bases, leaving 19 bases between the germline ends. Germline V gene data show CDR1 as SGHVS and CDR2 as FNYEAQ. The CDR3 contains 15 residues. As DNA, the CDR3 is TGTGCCAGCAGCAAACAAACAGGGCCTGTCTCTGAAGCTTTCTTT. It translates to CASSKQTGPVSEAFF.

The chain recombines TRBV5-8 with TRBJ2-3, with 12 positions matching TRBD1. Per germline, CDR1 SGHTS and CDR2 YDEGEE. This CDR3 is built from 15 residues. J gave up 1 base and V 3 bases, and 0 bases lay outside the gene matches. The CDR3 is CASSWDRGRTDTQYF. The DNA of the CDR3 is TGTGCCAGCAGCTGGGACAGGGGGCGCACAGATACGCAGTATTTT.

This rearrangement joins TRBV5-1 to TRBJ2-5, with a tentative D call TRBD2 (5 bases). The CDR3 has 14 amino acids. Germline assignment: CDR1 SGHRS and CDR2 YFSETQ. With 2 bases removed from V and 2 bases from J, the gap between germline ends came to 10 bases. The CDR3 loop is CASSLLVGQETQYF. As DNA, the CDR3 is TGCGCCAGCAGCTTACTAGTGGGGCAAGAGACCCAGTACTTC.

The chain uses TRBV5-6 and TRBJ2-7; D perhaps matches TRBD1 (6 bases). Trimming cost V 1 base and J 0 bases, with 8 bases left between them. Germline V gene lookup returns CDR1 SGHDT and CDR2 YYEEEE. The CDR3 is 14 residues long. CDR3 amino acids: CASSLRGGSYEQYF. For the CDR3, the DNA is TGTGCCAGCAGCTTGAGAGGGGGCTCCTACGAGCAGTACTTC.

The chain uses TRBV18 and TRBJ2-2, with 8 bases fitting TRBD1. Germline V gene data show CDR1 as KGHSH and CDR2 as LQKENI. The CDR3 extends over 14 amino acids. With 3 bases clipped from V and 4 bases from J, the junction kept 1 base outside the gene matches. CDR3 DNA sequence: TGTGCCAGCTCACCGGACAGGGCCACCGGGGAGCTGTTTTTT. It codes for CASSPDRATGELFF.

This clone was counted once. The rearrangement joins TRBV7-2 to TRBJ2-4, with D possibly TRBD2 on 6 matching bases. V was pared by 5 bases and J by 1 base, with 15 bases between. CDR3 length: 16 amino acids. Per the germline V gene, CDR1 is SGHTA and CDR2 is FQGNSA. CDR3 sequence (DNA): TGTGCCAGCAGCACTCAGTTCCTAGCGGCCAAAAACATTCAGTACTTC. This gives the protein CASSTQFLAAKNIQYF.

CDR3 in DNA: TGTGCCAGCAGCTTACGTGCGATCTACAGGGAAATACAAGAGACCCAGTACTTC. It specifies CASSLRAIYREIQETQYF. V and J are TRBV11-3 and TRBJ2-5, with a tentative D call TRBD1 (6 bases). The CDR3 totals 18 residues. Germline CDR1 and CDR2: SGHNT and YENEEA. Trimming cost V 2 bases and J 2 bases, with 21 bases left between them.

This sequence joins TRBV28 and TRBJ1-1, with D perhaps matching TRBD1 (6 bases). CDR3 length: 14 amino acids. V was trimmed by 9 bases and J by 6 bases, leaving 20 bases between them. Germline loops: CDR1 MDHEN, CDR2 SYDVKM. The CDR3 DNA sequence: TGTGCCAGTGCTCGTATCCGGGACATAGCTGAAGCTTTCTTT. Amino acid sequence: CASARIRDIAEAFF. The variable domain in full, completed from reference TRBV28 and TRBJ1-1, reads DVKVTQSSRYLVKRTGEKVFLECVQDMDHENMFWYRQDPGLGLRLIYFSYDVKMKEKGDIPEGYSVSREKKERFSLILESASTNQTSMYLCASARIRDIAEAFFGQGTRLTVV.

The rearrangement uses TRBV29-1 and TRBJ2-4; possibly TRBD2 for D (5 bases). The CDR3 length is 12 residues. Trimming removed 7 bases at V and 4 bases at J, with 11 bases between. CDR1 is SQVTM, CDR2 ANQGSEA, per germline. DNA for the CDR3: TGCAGCGAACGGACGGGGAAAAACATTCAGTACTTC. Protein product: CSERTGKNIQYF. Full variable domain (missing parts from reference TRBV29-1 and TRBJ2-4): SAVISQKPSRDICQRGTSLTIQCQVDSQVTMMFWYRQQPGQSLTLIATANQGSEATYESGFVIDKFPISRPNLTFSTLTVSNMSPEDSSIYLCSERTGKNIQYFGAGTRLSVL.

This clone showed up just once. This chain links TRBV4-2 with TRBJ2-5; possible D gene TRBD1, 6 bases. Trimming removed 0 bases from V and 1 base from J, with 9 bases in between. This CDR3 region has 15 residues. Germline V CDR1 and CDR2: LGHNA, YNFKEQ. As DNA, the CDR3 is TGTGCCAGCAGCCAAGAGAGGGACATCCAAGAGACCCAGTACTTC. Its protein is CASSQERDIQETQYF.

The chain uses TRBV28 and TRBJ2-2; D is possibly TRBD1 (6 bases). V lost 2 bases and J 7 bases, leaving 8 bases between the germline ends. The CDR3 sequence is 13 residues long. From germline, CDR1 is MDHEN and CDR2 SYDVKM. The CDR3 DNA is TGTGCCAGCAGTTTACGGACAGACGGGGAGCTGTTTTTT. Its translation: CASSLRTDGELFF.

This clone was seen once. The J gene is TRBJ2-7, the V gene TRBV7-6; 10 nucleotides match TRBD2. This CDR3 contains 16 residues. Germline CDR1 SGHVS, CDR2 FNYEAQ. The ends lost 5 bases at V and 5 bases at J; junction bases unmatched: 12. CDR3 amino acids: CASSRWASGSVHEQYF. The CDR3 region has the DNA TGTGCCAGCAGCCGCTGGGCTAGCGGGAGCGTGCACGAGCAGTACTTC.